This TCR beta chain derives from a study of siplizumab effects on memory and regulatory T cells. About this clone: Its antigen remains unknown.

The length of the CDR3 is 14 residues. Germline values: CDR1 LNHNV, CDR2 YYDKDF (reference sequence). The ends were cut back, 9 bases at V and 0 bases at J, with 9 bases in the middle. Study conclusions and caveats: Under siplizumab, an average approximately 69% of mappable alloreactive CD4+ clones were Treg-derived, compared with approximately 30% in controls. There appeared to be greater diversity in naive T cells than in memory cells, and naive T cells seemed major contributors to the alloresponse. Among alloreactive clones, only a minor fraction mapped to unstimulated subsets.

Around 9.8 x 10^4 TCR templates were measured in each sample. The data were produced by immunoSEQ multiplex PCR, yet TCRdb's version contains in-frame clones alone and is incomplete. The sample holds approximately 100,000 clones; around 90% are singletons and the top ten take more than 10%. This receptor was obtained from a human donor in good health. J is TRBJ2-6 and V is TRBV15; D is perhaps TRBD1 or TRBD2 (5 bases each). Sample: non-Treg CD4+ T cells sorted from blood. As DNA, the CDR3 is TGTGCCACAAGGGACCTCTCTGGGGCCAACGTCCTGACTTTC. Its translation: CATRDLSGANVLTF.